The 27 T cell receptor beta chains below all came from one sample that was sequenced in a study of immune heterogeneity within non-small cell lung tumors. Bulk tumor genomic DNA, roughly 600 ng per sample, was used as template. From each primary tumor, several far-apart biopsies were obtained during surgery. Curative operations were performed on patients who had untreated, newly diagnosed non-small cell lung cancer. TCR beta CDR3 regions came from multiplex PCR with 32 forward V and 13 reverse J primers. A single record per CDR3 protein comes from TCRdb applying MiXCR to the multiplex PCR reads. The sample lists some 2,500 distinct CDR3 sequences, over 15% occurring once. Input material: lung tumor tissue. Every receptor here comes from a woman aged 45 to 65 with non-small cell lung cancer.

Within the sample, this clonotype is medium-sized. The rearrangement joins TRBV15 to TRBJ2-1; TRBD1 aligns across 8 bases. The V segment lost 4 bases and the J segment 8 bases; nucleotides outside the gene matches: 10. Germline lookup yields CDR1 LNHNV and CDR2 YYDKDF (reference sequence). This CDR3 spans 15 amino acids. As DNA, the CDR3 is TGTGCCACCAGCAACGGACAGGGCAGGTGGGATGAGCAGTTCTTC. Translation: CATSNGQGRWDEQFF.

This clonotype is medium-sized (0.01 to 0.1%) within its sample. The rearrangement uses TRBV29-1 and TRBJ2-1, with TRBD1 identical over 10 bases. CDR1 is SQVTM, CDR2 ANQGSEA, per germline. The CDR3 totals 12 residues. The V segment lost 7 bases and the J segment 7 bases; nucleotides outside the gene matches: 4. CDR3 DNA sequence: TGCAGCGCCCGGACAGGGGGGAATGAGCAGTTCTTC. Its protein is CSARTGGNEQFF.

This clonotype was recorded a few times. Since a much larger clone is just one base distant, this may be a read error. The chain carries TRBV5-1 and TRBJ2-1; D may be TRBD2 (5 bases). Germline values: CDR1 SGHRS, CDR2 YFSETQ. The CDR3 runs to 15 residues. The DNA for the CDR3 is TGCGCCAGCAGACCCGATGCGGGCCCAGGTAATGATCAGTTCTTC. It is translated as CASRPDAGPGNDQFF.

This sequence joins TRBV19 and TRBJ1-2; 9 bases agree with TRBD1. V was clipped by 8 bases and J by 7 bases; unmatched bases: 8. The CDR3 spans 13 residues. CDR1 is LNHDA and CDR2 is SQIVND in the germline V gene (reference sequence). The CDR3 loop is CASGNRGLGGYTF. The CDR3 DNA sequence: TGTGCCAGTGGAAACAGGGGGCTAGGTGGCTACACCTTC.

To note about this clonotype: This could be a read error, since a much larger clone is one nucleotide away. The V call is TRBV7-2, the J call TRBJ1-2, with 9 bases matching TRBD1. The CDR3 spans 12 residues. J gave up 8 bases and V 5 bases, and 3 bases lay outside the gene matches. Per germline, CDR1 SGHTA and CDR2 FQGNSA. CDR3 sequence: CTSSPDRGGYTF. The CDR3 coding sequence is TGTACCAGCAGCCCGGACAGGGGAGGCTACACCTTC.

This clonotype qualifies as medium-sized. The CDR3 spells CSATDRAPYEQYF. CDR3 nucleotide sequence: TGCAGTGCTACAGACAGGGCCCCCTACGAGCAGTACTTC. The rearrangement links TRBV20-1 to TRBJ2-7, with 7 bases fitting TRBD1. The ends lost 4 bases at V and 2 bases at J; junction bases unmatched: 5. There are 13 residues in the CDR3. Germline CDR1 DFQATT, CDR2 SNEGSKA (reference sequence).

Concerning this clonotype itself: It may be a read error: a sequence one base away is much more abundant. The rearrangement joins TRBV19 to TRBJ2-6; tentatively, D is TRBD2 (7 bases). The CDR3 loop spans 14 amino acids. The V gene's germline CDR1 is LNHDA and CDR2 SQIVND (reference sequence). The CDR3 sequence is CASNEGGGAKVLTF. The DNA of the CDR3 is TGTGCCAGTAATGAAGGGGGGGGGGCCAAAGTCCTGACTTTC.

By proportion, this clonotype is medium-sized. The DNA for the CDR3 is TGTGCCAGCAGCTCACGGGGGATTAGCACAGATACGCAGTATTTT. Translation: CASSSRGISTDTQYF. J is TRBJ2-3 and V is TRBV9, with D possibly being TRBD2 (6 bases). Trimming removed 4 bases at V and 0 bases at J, with 12 bases between. Per the germline V gene, CDR1 is SGDLS and CDR2 is YYNGEE. The CDR3 is 15 amino acids.

This clonotype is classed as medium-sized (0.01 to 0.1%). This chain uses TRBV9 with TRBJ2-3; D is unclear. The CDR3 is 14 residues long. Between the trimmed V and J ends, which lost 0 bases and 4 bases, there was a span of 9 bases. Germline V gene lookup returns CDR1 SGDLS and CDR2 YYNGEE. CDR3 DNA: TGTGCCAGCAGCGTAGTCTCTAGTTCAGATACGCAGTATTTT. Protein sequence: CASSVVSSSDTQYF.

Within the sample, this clonotype is medium-sized. The chain joins TRBV6-2 or TRBV6-3 to TRBJ2-2; 9 positions match TRBD2. The CDR3 loop spans 15 amino acids. The germline gives CDR1 MNHEY, CDR2 SVGEGT. V dropped 7 bases and J dropped 1; count of bases not matched to a gene: 4. The CDR3 DNA sequence: TGTGCCAGCAATGGCGGGAGGGGGAACACCGGGGAGCTGTTTTTT. Translation: CASNGGRGNTGELFF.

A note on this clonotype: This sequence may be a read error, since a much larger clone differs from it by one base. The chain links TRBV5-1 to TRBJ2-5; TRBD2 matches at 8 bases. J gave up 7 bases and V 1 base, and 9 bases lay outside the gene matches. The CDR3 sequence is 15 residues long. Germline values: CDR1 SGHRS, CDR2 YFSETQ. DNA of the CDR3: TGCGCCAGCAGCTTGCAGCGGGGGCCGGGAGGGACCCAGTACTTC. This translates into CASSLQRGPGGTQYF.

This clonotype is medium-sized in the sample. The rearrangement uses TRBV2 and TRBJ2-7; D remains unclear. Germline V lookup: CDR1 SNHLY, CDR2 FYNNEI. Trimming cost V 3 bases and J 5 bases, with 5 bases left between them. The CDR3 has 11 residues. CDR3 DNA sequence: TGTGCCAGCAGTGACTCGGACGAGCAGTACTTC. Translating it yields CASSDSDEQYF.

Judged by abundance, this clonotype is medium-sized (0.01 to 0.1%). The chain employs TRBV28 and TRBJ2-3; 8 bases agree with TRBD2. This CDR3 has 16 amino acids. From germline, CDR1 is MDHEN and CDR2 SYDVKM. V shed 6 bases, J shed 0 bases, and the junction held 8 bases outside the gene matches. CDR3 DNA sequence: TGTGCCAGCAGCCTCGGACTAGCAGAAAGCACAGATACGCAGTATTTT. It translates to CASSLGLAESTDTQYF.

Regarding this clonotype: With a much larger clone just one base away, this may be a read error. The chain employs TRBV6-6 and TRBJ2-6, with a weak D call TRBD1 (5 bases). Looked up from germline, CDR1 is MNHNY and CDR2 is SVGAGI (reference sequence). The length of the CDR3 is 18 residues. Trimming took off 2 bases at V and 2 bases at J, with 16 bases between the two ends. The CDR3 reads CASSYRTRGTTGANVLTF. As DNA, the CDR3 is TGTGCCAGCAGTTACAGGACAAGGGGCACAACTGGGGCCAACGTCCTGACTTTC.

This clonotype is categorized as medium-sized. V usage is TRBV28 and J usage is TRBJ1-5; a weak D match, TRBD1 (5 bases). The ends were cut back, 7 bases at V and 4 bases at J, with 17 bases in the middle. This CDR3 region has 15 residues. In germline, CDR1 is MDHEN, CDR2 SYDVKM. Here the CDR3 DNA reads TGTGCCAGCATGACACCGGGACTTGGGAATCAGCCCCAGCATTTT. Its translation: CASMTPGLGNQPQHF.

This clonotype came up once. Being one base from a much bigger clone, this may be a read error. The conserved phenylalanine or tryptophan is not found at the CDR3 terminus, so this likely reflects a read error. This sequence joins TRBV6-2 or TRBV6-3 and TRBJ1-4; D may be TRBD1 (6 bases). V shed 3 bases and J shed 8 bases, with 22 bases lying between them. CDR3 length: 17 residues. Germline V gene lookup returns CDR1 MNHEY and CDR2 SVGEGT. CDR3 sequence reads: CASSYLQGVGLNEKLFC. For the CDR3, the DNA is TGTGCCAGCAGTTATCTACAGGGAGTAGGCCTTAACGAAAAACTGTTTTGT.

By its share, this clonotype is medium-sized. This chain joins TRBV28 and TRBJ1-5; D gene unclear. The ends were cut back, 7 bases at V and 6 bases at J, with 16 bases in the middle. Germline lookup yields CDR1 MDHEN and CDR2 SYDVKM. This CDR3 is 14 amino acids long. As DNA, the CDR3 is TGTGCCAGCACCGAATCCGGGAAGGGTCAGCCCCAGCATTTT. Protein: CASTESGKGQPQHF.

Turning to this clonotype: A much bigger clone sits one base away, suggesting this may be a read error. The rearrangement links TRBV20-1 to TRBJ2-1, with 7 bases fitting TRBD1. CDR1 and CDR2 (germline): DFQATT, SNEGSKA (reference sequence). CDR3 length: 15 amino acids. With 2 bases clipped from V and 9 bases from J, the junction kept 13 bases outside the gene matches. The CDR3 loop reads CSARTPGTASFEQFF. The CDR3 nucleotides are TGCAGTGCTAGAACTCCCGGGACAGCCTCGTTTGAGCAGTTCTTC.

Notes on this clonotype: This clone may be a read error of a much larger clone one base away. The rearrangement uses TRBV9 and TRBJ2-2; D call uncertain. Germline V gene sequence: CDR1 SGDLS, CDR2 YYNGEE. V was cut by 0 bases and J by 4 bases, with 10 bases left in between. The CDR3 is made up of 15 amino acids. In DNA form, the CDR3 reads TGTGCCAGCAGCGTAGGTGGACCGAGCACCGGGGAGCTGTTTTTT. Its translation is CASSVGGPSTGELFF. Filled out from reference TRBV9 and TRBJ2-2, the complete variable domain reads DSGVTQTPKHLITATGQRVTLRCSPRSGDLSVYWYQQSLDQGLQFLIQYYNGEERAKGNILERFSAQQFPDLHSELNLSSLELGDSALYFCASSVGGPSTGELFFGEGSRLTVL.

This clonotype is termed medium-sized. The chain couples TRBV9 to TRBJ1-2; D unclear. CDR1 is SGDLS, CDR2 YYNGEE, per germline. V shed 0 bases and J shed 8 bases, with 11 bases lying between them. CDR3 size: 13 residues. CDR3 protein: CASSVGRIGGYTF. The CDR3 DNA reads TGTGCCAGCAGCGTAGGTAGGATCGGAGGCTACACCTTC.

This clonotype is labeled as medium-sized. This chain connects TRBV20-1 to TRBJ2-7; 11 positions match TRBD2. Trimming took 3 bases from V and 3 from J; bases not matched to a gene: 1. The germline gives CDR1 DFQATT, CDR2 SNEGSKA (reference sequence). CDR3 size: 13 residues. The CDR3 DNA sequence: TGCAGTGCTAGTGGGACTAGCGGCTACGAGCAGTACTTC. Translation: CSASGTSGYEQYF.

This clonotype was detected a few times. J is TRBJ2-2 and V is TRBV7-9, with D perhaps matching TRBD1 (6 bases). Germline CDR1 SEHNR, CDR2 FQNEAQ (reference sequence). This CDR3 is 15 amino acids long. The V gene lost 7 bases and the J gene lost 1 base, with 13 bases spanning the gap. The CDR3 is CASTRQGKNTGELFF. CDR3 DNA sequence: TGTGCCAGCACCCGTCAGGGGAAGAACACCGGGGAGCTGTTTTTT.

This clonotype is medium-sized (0.01 to 0.1%) within its sample. The DNA for the CDR3 is TGTGCCAGCCGGGGTGGGGAGGGGGAGCAGTACTTC. This translates into CASRGGEGEQYF. The chain joins TRBV7-9 to TRBJ2-7, with 7 bases identical to TRBD2. The CDR3 consists of 12 residues. Germline-derived CDR1 and CDR2 are SEHNR and FQNEAQ (reference sequence). Unmatched junction bases numbered 8, after V lost 8 bases and J lost 7 bases.

This clonotype is labeled medium-sized. The chain carries TRBV5-1 and TRBJ1-1; D is possibly TRBD1 (5 bases). Trimming pared 1 base from V and 3 bases from J, leaving 10 bases between. The CDR3 contains 14 residues. Germline V gene sequence: CDR1 SGHRS, CDR2 YFSETQ. CDR3: CASSLWGRDTEAFF. The CDR3 region has the DNA TGCGCCAGCAGCTTGTGGGGCAGGGACACTGAAGCTTTCTTT.

By share, this clonotype counts as large. This chain links TRBV20-1 with TRBJ1-1, with D hard to call. The V end lost 6 bases, the J end lost 2 bases, and 25 bases lay between the germline ends. CDR3 length equals 17 residues. Germline V gene lookup returns CDR1 DFQATT and CDR2 SNEGSKA (reference sequence). The CDR3: CSANLRGSTPFNTEAFF. CDR3 coding DNA: TGCAGTGCCAACCTACGCGGGTCCACCCCTTTTAACACTGAAGCTTTCTTT.

By share of the sample, this clonotype is medium-sized. The chain is built from TRBV27 and TRBJ1-3, with D possibly TRBD1 on 6 matching bases. The V gene's germline CDR1 is MNHEY and CDR2 SMNVEV (reference sequence). The V gene lost 0 bases and the J gene lost 1 base, with 10 bases spanning the gap. CDR3 length equals 16 residues. DNA of the CDR3: TGTGCCAGCAGTTTATCCGGGGGCCTATCTGGAAACACCATATATTTT. Amino acids: CASSLSGGLSGNTIYF.

As concerns this clonotype: A much larger clone lies a single base off, so this may be a read error. No conserved phenylalanine or tryptophan is present at the end of the CDR3, so a read error is the likely explanation. This sequence joins TRBV7-2 and TRBJ2-5; D uncertain. This CDR3 has 13 amino acids. The V gene lost 4 bases and the J gene lost 5 bases, with 11 bases spanning the gap. Germline CDR1 SGHTA, CDR2 FQGNSA. The CDR3 coding sequence is TGTGCCAGCAGCTGGACGGTGCGGGAGACCCAGTACCTC. Its translation is CASSWTVRETQYL.